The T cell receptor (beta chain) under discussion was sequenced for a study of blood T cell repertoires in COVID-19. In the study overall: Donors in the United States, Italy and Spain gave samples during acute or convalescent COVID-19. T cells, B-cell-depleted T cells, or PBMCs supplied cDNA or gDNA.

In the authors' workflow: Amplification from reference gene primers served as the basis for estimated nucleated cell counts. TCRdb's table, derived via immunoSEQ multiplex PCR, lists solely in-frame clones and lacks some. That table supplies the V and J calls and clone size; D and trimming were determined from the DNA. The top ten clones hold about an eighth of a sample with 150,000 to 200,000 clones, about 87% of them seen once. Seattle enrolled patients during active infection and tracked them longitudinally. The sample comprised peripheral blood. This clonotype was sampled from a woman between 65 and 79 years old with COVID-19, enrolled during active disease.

The CDR3 sequence is CASRMTGYQPQHF. The CDR3 region has the DNA TGTGCCAGCAGAATGACAGGGTATCAGCCCCAGCATTTT. This rearrangement joins TRBV28 to TRBJ1-5, with TRBD1 matching over 7 bases. CDR1 is MDHEN and CDR2 is SYDVKM in the germline V gene. The V gene end was trimmed by 6 bases and the J gene end by 5 bases; junction bases not matched to a gene: 4. This CDR3 contains 13 residues.